What follows are 25 T cell receptor beta chains derived from one specimen sequenced in a study of beta chain features in type 1 diabetes. The entirety of the isolated RNA underwent reverse transcription, so expressed TCRB transcripts were sequenced. Libraries were prepared by immunoSEQ multiplex PCR; TCRdb keeps only in-frame clonotypes and omits some of them. The profile shows 200,000 to 250,000 clones, about 14% of them singletons. Material: naive CD4+ T cells from blood. Receptors originate from a woman aged 40 to 50 in good health.

This clone has only a few counts. The V and J genes are TRBV21-1 and TRBJ2-1; the table gives TRBD1 as D, unverified against the DNA. TRBV21-1 is reported as a pseudogene. CDR3 size: 12 residues. CDR3 sequence: CASSKERGEQFF. CDR3 nucleotides: TGTGCCAGCAGCAAAGAAAGGGGTGAGCAGTTCTTC.

The rearrangement links TRBV11-2 to TRBJ1-1, with TRBD1 identical over 7 bases. This CDR3 has 16 amino acids. The germline gives CDR1 SGHAT, CDR2 FQNNGV. The V segment lost 1 base and the J segment 1 base; nucleotides outside the gene matches: 6. The CDR3 DNA sequence: TGTGCCAGCAGCTTAGTCGTAGGGACAGCGAACACTGAAGCTTTCTTT. Protein: CASSLVVGTANTEAFF.

Only a few counts were recorded for this clone. The rearrangement links TRBV4-1 to TRBJ2-7, with a tentative D call TRBD1 (5 bases). The germline V and J ends were trimmed by 1 base and 4 bases, with 8 bases remaining between them. Germline CDR1 MGHRA, CDR2 YSYEKL. The CDR3 consists of 13 residues. This CDR3 reads CASSQVDTYEQYF. CDR3 coding DNA: TGCGCCAGCAGCCAAGTGGACACATACGAGCAGTACTTC.

In this sample, this clone turned up a few times. V and J are TRBV2 and TRBJ2-5; the D is unclear. This CDR3 has 13 amino acids. V was shortened by 4 bases and J by 4 bases, with 10 bases between the two germline ends. The germline V gene encodes CDR1 SNHLY and CDR2 FYNNEI. The CDR3 region has the DNA TGTGCCAGCAGTGTCAGACTGGGAGAGACCCAGTACTTC. It yields the protein CASSVRLGETQYF.

The chain combines TRBV6-1 with TRBJ2-7; 9 bases match TRBD1. CDR3 length: 15 residues. CDR1 and CDR2 from the germline V gene are MNHNS and SASEGT. V shed 6 bases, J shed 4 bases, and the junction held 10 bases outside the gene matches. CDR3 protein: CASSTSGTGIYEQYF. For the CDR3, the DNA is TGTGCCAGCAGCACGTCCGGGACAGGGATTTACGAGCAGTACTTC.

This clone appeared a few times. The chain couples TRBV7-2 to TRBJ1-1; D is perhaps TRBD1 (5 bases). The germline CDR1 and CDR2 sequences are SGHTA and FQGNSA. Trimming took off 4 bases at V and 1 base at J, with 10 bases between the two ends. The CDR3 length is 14 residues. This chain's CDR3 is CASSSRGRNTEAFF. CDR3 DNA: TGTGCCAGCAGCTCAAGGGGTAGGAACACTGAAGCTTTCTTT.

This clone has only a few counts. This chain joins TRBV9 and TRBJ1-3; 8 bases are shared with TRBD1. The CDR3 runs to 16 residues. The junction had 9 bases not matched to a gene; V was cut back by 3 bases and J by 4 bases. Germline values: CDR1 SGDLS, CDR2 YYNGEE. CDR3 sequence reads: CASSAAGQGAGNTIYF. The CDR3 region has the DNA TGTGCCAGCAGCGCCGCGGGTCAGGGGGCAGGAAACACCATATATTTT.

This clone was detected only a few times. The chain combines TRBV7-2 with TRBJ1-6, with a tentative D call TRBD1 (6 bases). The CDR3 runs 17 residues. CDR1 is SGHTA and CDR2 is FQGNSA in the germline V gene. V gave up 5 bases and J gave up 4 bases, with 18 bases separating them. DNA of the CDR3: TGTGCCAGCAGCCAAAACCGGGGGGCCAATTATAATTCACCCCTCCACTTT. Its protein is CASSQNRGANYNSPLHF.

The rearrangement uses TRBV4-3 and TRBJ2-2; 10 nucleotides match TRBD2. In germline, CDR1 is LGHNA, CDR2 YSLEER. The CDR3 contains 17 residues. The junction had 7 bases not matched to a gene; V was cut back by 1 base and J by 5 bases. This CDR3 is CASSQGDLAGGTGELFF. CDR3 nucleotide sequence: TGCGCCAGCAGCCAAGGAGACTTAGCGGGGGGAACCGGGGAGCTGTTTTTT.

The chain recombines TRBV6-5 with TRBJ2-7; weak D call: TRBD2 (5 bases). The V end was cut by 6 bases, the J end by 2 bases, with 14 bases between. Germline V lookup: CDR1 MNHEY, CDR2 SVGAGI. The CDR3 is 14 amino acids. The CDR3 loop reads CASSPTPGTYEQYF. The CDR3 bases are TGTGCCAGCAGCCCTACCCCGGGGACCTACGAGCAGTACTTC.

This clone was counted between two and nine times. The V call is TRBV15, the J call TRBJ1-1, with 9 bases lining up with TRBD1. This CDR3 has 17 amino acids. Germline V gene sequence: CDR1 LNHNV, CDR2 YYDKDF (reference sequence). V trimming: 3 bases; J trimming: 5 bases; junction bases outside the gene matches: 13. CDR3 amino acids: CATSRPGQGTGSTEAFF. DNA for the CDR3: TGTGCCACCAGCAGGCCGGGACAGGGAACGGGCTCGACTGAAGCTTTCTTT.

V usage is TRBV10-3 and J usage is TRBJ1-1, with TRBD1 matching over 11 bases. The trim removed 7 bases at V and 5 bases at J, leaving 3 bases unmatched. Looked up from germline, CDR1 is ENHRY and CDR2 is SYGVKD. The CDR3 consists of 13 residues. The CDR3, as DNA: TGTGCCATCATCGGACAGGGGGCTACTGAAGCTTTCTTT. Its protein is CAIIGQGATEAFF.

Regarding this clone: At one end the junction does not follow the germline gene, possibly because of a read error. This chain connects TRBV29-1 to TRBJ1-2; D possibly corresponds to TRBD1 (5 bases). The germline CDR1 and CDR2 sequences are SQVTM and ANQGSEA. The CDR3 totals 13 residues. The CDR3 loop is CSAERQQGWGYTF. CDR3 coding DNA: TGCAGCGCTGAACGGCAGCAGGGTTGGGGCTACACCTTC.

The chain recombines TRBV7-6 with TRBJ1-1; 7 bases are a match to TRBD1. The CDR3 runs to 14 residues. J gave up 2 bases and V 5 bases, and 5 bases lay outside the gene matches. Germline loops: CDR1 SGHVS, CDR2 FNYEAQ. The chain's CDR3 is CASSAQGFNTEAFF. CDR3 sequence (DNA): TGTGCCAGCAGCGCACAGGGGTTTAACACTGAAGCTTTCTTT.

This clone has a handful of counts. The gene calls are TRBV5-5 and TRBJ2-7; TRBD1 agrees at 7 bases. Germline-derived CDR1 and CDR2 are SGHKS and YYEKEE (reference sequence). The CDR3 contains 14 residues. Trimming removed 4 bases from V and 0 bases from J; junction bases left unmatched: 4. In nucleotides, the CDR3 is TGTGCCAGCAGCCCCGGGGACAGCTCCTACGAGCAGTACTTC. This encodes CASSPGDSSYEQYF.

This chain links TRBV6-1 with TRBJ2-1; 9 bases are a match to TRBD2. The V segment lost 8 bases and the J segment 8 bases; nucleotides outside the gene matches: 10. The CDR3 has 14 residues. Germline lookup yields CDR1 MNHNS and CDR2 SASEGT. CDR3 DNA: TGTGCCAGCGGGTTGGGCGGGGGGGCCTATGAGCAGTTCTTC. Translation gives CASGLGGGAYEQFF.

This chain uses TRBV4-1 with TRBJ2-3; weak D call: TRBD2 (6 bases). With 0 bases removed from V and 0 bases from J, the gap between germline ends came to 16 bases. The CDR3 contains 18 residues. CDR1 MGHRA and CDR2 YSYEKL come from the germline V gene. Here the CDR3 DNA reads TGCGCCAGCAGCCAAGATCCGGGAGCGCCTTCTAGCACAGATACGCAGTATTTT. Protein product: CASSQDPGAPSSTDTQYF.

This clone showed up just a few times. V is TRBV11-2 and J is TRBJ2-1; 11 nucleotides match TRBD1. Germline V gene lookup returns CDR1 SGHAT and CDR2 FQNNGV. This CDR3 contains 15 residues. V was pared by 4 bases and J by 3 bases, with 2 bases of the junction left unmatched. This CDR3 reads CASSSGQGGYNEQFF. As DNA, the CDR3 is TGTGCCAGCAGCTCGGGACAGGGGGGCTACAATGAGCAGTTCTTC.

This clone was seen a few times. V gene TRBV4-3 combines with J gene TRBJ2-3, with D perhaps TRBD1 (6 bases). Trimming removed 4 bases at V and 3 bases at J, with 14 bases between. There are 15 residues in the CDR3. The germline V gene encodes CDR1 LGHNA and CDR2 YSLEER. CDR3 residues: CASSPQGSETDTQYF. The DNA for the CDR3 is TGCGCCAGCAGCCCTCAGGGGAGTGAAACAGATACGCAGTATTTT.

This clone showed up just a few times. The chain couples TRBV29-1 to TRBJ1-5; D remains unclear. Trimming removed 2 bases at V and 4 bases at J, with 9 bases between. CDR3 length: 13 amino acids. Germline values: CDR1 SQVTM, CDR2 ANQGSEA. CDR3 sequence (DNA): TGCAGCGTTGAAAGAGGTCTTAATCAGCCCCAGCATTTT. This gives the protein CSVERGLNQPQHF.

This clone was seen only a few times. This chain links TRBV5-4 with TRBJ2-3; D perhaps matches TRBD1 (6 bases). Trimming removed 3 bases from V and 9 bases from J, with 17 bases in between. Looked up from germline, CDR1 is SGHNT and CDR2 is YYREEE (reference sequence). There are 14 residues in the CDR3. The DNA of the CDR3 is TGTGCCAGCAGCTCCAGCGACCCCACAGGGACGCAGTATTTT. It encodes CASSSSDPTGTQYF. The full variable domain, rest sourced from reference TRBV5-4 and TRBJ2-3, is ETGVTQSPTHLIKTRGQQVTLRCSSQSGHNTVSWYQQALGQGPQFIFQYYREEENGRGNFPPRFSGLQFPNYSSELNVNALELDDSALYLCASSSSDPTGTQYFGPGTRLTVL.

This clone was counted between two and nine times. This chain joins TRBV18 and TRBJ2-7; D remains unclear. The germline CDR1 and CDR2 sequences are KGHSH and LQKENI. The CDR3 runs 13 residues. Between the trimmed V and J ends, which lost 4 bases and 2 bases, there was a span of 9 bases. CDR3 DNA: TGTGCCAGCTCACACCGAAACACCTACGAGCAGTACTTC. It specifies CASSHRNTYEQYF.

This clone was detected only a few times. V and J are TRBV6-5 and TRBJ2-3; the D gene is possibly TRBD1 (6 bases). The CDR3 is 15 amino acids. Germline assignment: CDR1 MNHEY and CDR2 SVGAGI. Trimming took 4 bases from V and 6 from J, leaving 17 bases between them. CDR3 sequence reads: CASSSGGGVGDTQYF. The CDR3 nucleotides are TGTGCCAGCAGTTCTGGGGGCGGAGTGGGGGATACGCAGTATTTT.

The chain uses TRBV9 and TRBJ2-7; D unclear. The germline V gene encodes CDR1 SGDLS and CDR2 YYNGEE. Trimming took off 0 bases at V and 2 bases at J, with 9 bases between the two ends. This CDR3 spans 14 amino acids. As DNA, the CDR3 is TGTGCCAGCAGCGTAGACAGTTACCCCTACGAGCAGTACTTC. This gives the protein CASSVDSYPYEQYF.

The chain uses TRBV7-2 and TRBJ2-7; TRBD1 aligns across 8 bases. Germline loops: CDR1 SGHTA, CDR2 FQGNSA. This CDR3 region has 16 residues. V lost 2 bases and J lost 4; bases outside the gene matches: 10. The CDR3 sequence: CASSLPPGQGGYEQYF. The CDR3 nucleotides are TGTGCCAGCAGCTTACCCCCCGGACAGGGTGGGTACGAGCAGTACTTC.